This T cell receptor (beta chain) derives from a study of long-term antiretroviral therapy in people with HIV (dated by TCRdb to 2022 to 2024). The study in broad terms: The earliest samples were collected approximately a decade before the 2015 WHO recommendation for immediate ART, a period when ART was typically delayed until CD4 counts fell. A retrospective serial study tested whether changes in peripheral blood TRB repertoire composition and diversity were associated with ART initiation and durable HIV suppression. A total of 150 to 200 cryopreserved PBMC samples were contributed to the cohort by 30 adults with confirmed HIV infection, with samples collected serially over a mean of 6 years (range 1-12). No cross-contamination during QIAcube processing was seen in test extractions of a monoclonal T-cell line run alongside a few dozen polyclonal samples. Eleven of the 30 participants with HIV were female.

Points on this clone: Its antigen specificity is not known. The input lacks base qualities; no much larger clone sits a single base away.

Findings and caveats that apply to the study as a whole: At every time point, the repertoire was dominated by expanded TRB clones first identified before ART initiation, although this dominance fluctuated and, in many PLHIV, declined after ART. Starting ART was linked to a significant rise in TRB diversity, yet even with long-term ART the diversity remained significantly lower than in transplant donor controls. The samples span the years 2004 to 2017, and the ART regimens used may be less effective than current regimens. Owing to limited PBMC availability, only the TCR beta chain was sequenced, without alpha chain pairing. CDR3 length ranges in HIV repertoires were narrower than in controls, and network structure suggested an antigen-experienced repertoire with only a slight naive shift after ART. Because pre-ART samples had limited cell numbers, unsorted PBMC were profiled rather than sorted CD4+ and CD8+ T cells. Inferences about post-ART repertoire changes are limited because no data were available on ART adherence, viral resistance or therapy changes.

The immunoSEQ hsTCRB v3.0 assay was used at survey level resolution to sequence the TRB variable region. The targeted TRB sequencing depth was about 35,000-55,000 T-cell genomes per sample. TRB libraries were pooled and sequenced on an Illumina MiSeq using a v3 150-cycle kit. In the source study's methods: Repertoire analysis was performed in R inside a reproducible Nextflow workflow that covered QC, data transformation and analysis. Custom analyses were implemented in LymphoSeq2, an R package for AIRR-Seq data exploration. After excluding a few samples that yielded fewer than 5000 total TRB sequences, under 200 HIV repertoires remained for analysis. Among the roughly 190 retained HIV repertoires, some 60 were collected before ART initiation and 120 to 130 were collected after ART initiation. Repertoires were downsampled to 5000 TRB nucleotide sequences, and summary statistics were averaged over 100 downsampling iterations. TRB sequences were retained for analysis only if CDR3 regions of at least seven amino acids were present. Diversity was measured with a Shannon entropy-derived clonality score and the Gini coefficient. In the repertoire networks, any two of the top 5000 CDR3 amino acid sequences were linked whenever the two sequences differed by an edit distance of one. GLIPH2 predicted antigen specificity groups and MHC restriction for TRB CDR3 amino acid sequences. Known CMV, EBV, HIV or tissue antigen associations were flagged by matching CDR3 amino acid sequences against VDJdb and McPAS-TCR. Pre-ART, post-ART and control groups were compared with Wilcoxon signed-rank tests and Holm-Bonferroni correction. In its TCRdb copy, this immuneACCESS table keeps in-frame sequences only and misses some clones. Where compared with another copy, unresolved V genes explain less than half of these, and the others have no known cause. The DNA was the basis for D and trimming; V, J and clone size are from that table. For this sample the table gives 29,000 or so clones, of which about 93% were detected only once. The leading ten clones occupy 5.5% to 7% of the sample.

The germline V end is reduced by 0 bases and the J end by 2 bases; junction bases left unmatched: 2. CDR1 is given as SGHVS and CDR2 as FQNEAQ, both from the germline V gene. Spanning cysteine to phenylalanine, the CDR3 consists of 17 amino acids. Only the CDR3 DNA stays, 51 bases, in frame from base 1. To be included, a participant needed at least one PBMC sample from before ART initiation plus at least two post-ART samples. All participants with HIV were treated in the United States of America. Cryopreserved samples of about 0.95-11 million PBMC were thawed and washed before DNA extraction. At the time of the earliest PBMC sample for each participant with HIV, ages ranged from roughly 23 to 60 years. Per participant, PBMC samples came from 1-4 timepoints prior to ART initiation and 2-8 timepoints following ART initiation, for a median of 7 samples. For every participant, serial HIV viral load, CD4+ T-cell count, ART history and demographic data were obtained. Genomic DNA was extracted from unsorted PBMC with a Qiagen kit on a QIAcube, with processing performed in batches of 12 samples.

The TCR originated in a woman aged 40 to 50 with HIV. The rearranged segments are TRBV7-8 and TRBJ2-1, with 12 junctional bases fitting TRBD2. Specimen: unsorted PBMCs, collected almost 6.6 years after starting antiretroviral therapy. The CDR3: CASSLAGLAGTYNEQFF. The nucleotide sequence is TGTGCCAGCAGCTTAGCAGGACTAGCGGGAACCTACAATGAGCAGTTCTTC.